The present T cell receptor beta chain was sequenced within a study of beta chain features in type 1 diabetes. Populations obtained by sorting all exceeded 98% purity. CDR1 LNHDA and CDR2 SQIVND come from the germline V gene (reference sequence). With 5 bases clipped from V and 5 bases from J, the junction kept 8 bases outside the gene matches. This CDR3 spans 14 amino acids. In regard to this clone: Its antigen is not identified.

Sequencing targeted expressed TCRB transcripts, as all isolated RNA had been reverse transcribed. Here immunoSEQ multiplex PCR was the method, and the copy in TCRdb shows in-frame clones only, minus some. This repertoire shows 300,000 or so clones, 9.3% found once; its top ten account for 1%. Study-level results: Within each of all four CD4+ subsets, Type 1 diabetes patients had TCRB CDR3s that were moderately but significantly shorter.

The sequenced material came from central memory CD4+ T cells from blood. The TCR originated in a man aged 30-40 years with type 1 diabetes. The chain uses TRBV19 and TRBJ2-7, with TRBD1 matching over 8 bases. The CDR3 spells CASSRDRSRDEQYF. CDR3 nucleotides: TGTGCCAGTAGTCGGGACAGGTCCCGGGACGAGCAGTACTTC.